This TCR beta chain was captured by sequencing in a study of T cell responses to AZD1222 COVID-19 vaccine. Between the trimmed V and J ends, which lost 5 bases and 3 bases, there was a span of 20 bases. Germline lookup yields CDR1 SGHVS and CDR2 FQNEAQ. The CDR3 spans 18 residues. Comment on this clone: As yet, its antigen is unknown.

Assay: immunoSEQ multiplex PCR; the TCRdb copy retains only in-frame clones and omits some. The sample holds 150,000 to 190,000 clones, roughly nine tenths seen once. Overall study results and limits: Vaccine-associated CD4 TCRs ranged over spike, dominating at 160-218 and 743-854.

This receptor was taken from an adult who received the AZD1222 COVID-19 vaccine. The chain recombines TRBV7-8 with TRBJ1-6; perhaps TRBD1 as D (6 bases). Sequenced material: peripheral blood, taken 28 days after the second AZD1222 dose. The CDR3 region is CASSPHPGQSNYNSPLHF. The CDR3 region has the DNA TGTGCCAGCAGCCCCCACCCCGGACAGTCAAACTATAATTCACCCCTCCACTTT.